What follows are 15 T cell receptor beta chains derived from one specimen sequenced in a study of blood T cell repertoires in COVID-19. Generated by immunoSEQ multiplex PCR, the TCRdb table keeps only in-frame clones and is missing some. The sample yields 140,000 to 150,000 clones, roughly 90% seen once. The sequencing input was PBMCs or T cells enriched from blood (not recorded which). The source is a woman in her 40s who had been exposed to COVID-19.

CDR3 nucleotide sequence: TGTGCCAGCAGCTTATCTTCGCTAGCGGGGGTAGGAGGAGAGACCCAGTACTTC. The encoded protein is CASSLSSLAGVGGETQYF. This chain joins TRBV7-2 and TRBJ2-5, with 10 bases matching TRBD2. The length of the CDR3 is 18 residues. Germline CDR1 reads SGHTA; CDR2 reads FQGNSA. The trim removed 2 bases at V and 4 bases at J, leaving 13 bases unmatched.

A few counts support this clone. The gene calls are TRBV29-1 and TRBJ2-7, with D hard to call. The CDR3 extends over 10 amino acids. In germline, CDR1 is SQVTM, CDR2 ANQGSEA. The germline V and J ends were trimmed by 4 bases and 3 bases, with 4 bases remaining between them. The CDR3: CSVVNYEQYF. CDR3 coding DNA: TGCAGCGTTGTTAACTACGAGCAGTACTTC.

The gene calls are TRBV29-1 and TRBJ2-2; perhaps TRBD2 as D (6 bases). The length of the CDR3 is 14 residues. The ends were cut back, 3 bases at V and 9 bases at J, with 17 bases in the middle. The germline V gene has CDR1 SQVTM and CDR2 ANQGSEA. CDR3 in amino acids: CSVERGREARELFF. Here the CDR3 DNA reads TGCAGCGTTGAGAGGGGCAGGGAGGCCCGGGAGCTGTTTTTT.

This clone was found a few times. The V gene is TRBV29-1, the J gene TRBJ1-4; D is perhaps TRBD1 (6 bases). Germline CDR1 SQVTM, CDR2 ANQGSEA. The CDR3 consists of 13 residues. V was cut by 4 bases and J by 8 bases, with 14 bases left in between. The DNA of the CDR3 is TGCAGCGTTGGGGGGCCACCAGGGGAAAAACTGTTTTTT. Amino acid sequence: CSVGGPPGEKLFF.

V is TRBV6-2 or TRBV6-3 and J is TRBJ1-1; D not resolved. Germline V gene data show CDR1 as MNHEY and CDR2 as SVGEGT. The CDR3 covers 11 residues. Trimming shortened V by 5 bases and J by 6 bases, and 7 bases separated the two germline ends. CDR3 in amino acids: CASSPRSEAFF. CDR3 nucleotide sequence: TGTGCCAGCAGTCCCCGTTCTGAAGCTTTCTTT.

This chain links TRBV28 with TRBJ2-7; 9 positions agree with TRBD2. CDR1 is MDHEN and CDR2 is SYDVKM in the germline V gene. The V segment lost 6 bases and the J segment 4 bases; nucleotides outside the gene matches: 7. The CDR3 is 14 residues long. The CDR3 sequence is CASSSLAGLYEQYF. For the CDR3, the DNA is TGTGCCAGCAGCTCCCTAGCGGGACTATACGAGCAGTACTTC.

J is TRBJ2-1 and V is TRBV2, with 9 bases that match TRBD2. Germline V lookup: CDR1 SNHLY, CDR2 FYNNEI. This CDR3 is 16 amino acids long. Trimming took 6 bases from V and 7 from J; bases not matched to a gene: 13. The CDR3 nucleotides are TGTGCCAGCAGCGGGGCGCGGGGGGGCGCGCGGAATGAGCAGTTCTTC. Amino acids: CASSGARGGARNEQFF.

The rearrangement uses TRBV10-3 and TRBJ2-7; 8 bases are a match to TRBD2. The V gene's germline CDR1 is ENHRY and CDR2 SYGVKD. V was clipped by 3 bases and J by 3 bases; unmatched bases: 10. There are 16 residues in the CDR3. The chain's CDR3 is CAISDPGAGGGYEQYF. The CDR3 DNA follows: TGTGCCATCAGTGATCCGGGGGCGGGGGGAGGCTACGAGCAGTACTTC.

This clone appeared a few times. This sequence joins TRBV19 and TRBJ1-1, with TRBD1 matching over 9 bases. This CDR3 comprises 18 residues. Germline-derived CDR1 and CDR2 are LNHDA and SQIVND (reference sequence). J lost 1 base, V lost 7 bases, and 16 bases had no gene match. CDR3 nucleotides: TGTGCCAGTACCCCCAGAACAGGGGGCTCGAAGAGGAACACTGAAGCTTTCTTT. Protein: CASTPRTGGSKRNTEAFF.

J is TRBJ1-5 and V is TRBV6-2 or TRBV6-3, with D hard to call. Trimming removed 6 bases from V and 5 bases from J, with 14 bases in between. In germline, CDR1 is MNHEY, CDR2 SVGEGT. There are 14 residues in the CDR3. In DNA, the CDR3 is TGTGCCAGCAGCCGGCGGTTCGAAGATCAGCCCCAGCATTTT. Amino acids: CASSRRFEDQPQHF.

The V gene is TRBV19, the J gene TRBJ1-2; a possible D gene is TRBD1 (5 bases). The V and J ends lost 3 bases and 3 bases respectively, with 8 bases between them. The CDR3 runs 13 residues. Germline V gene data show CDR1 as LNHDA and CDR2 as SQIVND (reference sequence). CDR3 protein: CASSIGRDYGYTF. The CDR3 bases are TGTGCCAGTAGTATCGGCAGGGACTATGGCTACACCTTC.

The V and J genes are TRBV5-1 and TRBJ2-3, with TRBD2 matching 8 bases. This CDR3 is 16 amino acids long. The germline gives CDR1 SGHRS, CDR2 YFSETQ. With V trimmed by 4 bases and J by 2 bases, 9 bases remained unmatched. This CDR3 reads CASSDSLAGTTDTQYF. CDR3 coding DNA: TGCGCCAGCAGCGATTCCTTAGCGGGAACCACAGATACGCAGTATTTT.

The chain uses TRBV7-2 and TRBJ1-1; D call uncertain. In germline, CDR1 is SGHTA, CDR2 FQGNSA. V lost 3 bases and J lost 1, with 12 bases in between. The CDR3 consists of 15 residues. CDR3 sequence (DNA): TGTGCCAGCAGCTTTCCCTCGGGATCGAACACTGAAGCTTTCTTT. This translates into CASSFPSGSNTEAFF.

V gene TRBV6-6 combines with J gene TRBJ1-2, with D possibly TRBD1 on 5 matching bases. Trimming left V 6 bases short and J 8 bases short, with 10 bases between. Germline V gene data show CDR1 as MNHNY and CDR2 as SVGAGI (reference sequence). The CDR3 covers 11 residues. The CDR3 here is CASSQDSGYTF. The CDR3 DNA reads TGTGCCAGCAGCCAAGACAGCGGCTACACCTTC.

The chain carries TRBV5-1 and TRBJ2-2; tentatively, D is TRBD1 (5 bases). Germline loops: CDR1 SGHRS, CDR2 YFSETQ. The CDR3 extends over 16 amino acids. V lost 5 bases, J lost 5 bases, and 19 bases lay in between. The CDR3 is CASRVVAGPSTGELFF. For the CDR3, the DNA is TGCGCCAGCAGAGTGGTGGCAGGGCCGTCAACCGGGGAGCTGTTTTTT.